The 15 T cell receptor beta chains in this list originate from one sample, sequenced in a study of CD8+ T cells in alopecia areata. Regarding treatment: oral pan-JAK inhibitor, 5-10 mg twice daily. Extracted from the samples, RNA was reverse transcribed into cDNA to serve as the sequencing template. Assay used: immunoSEQ multiplex PCR; TCRdb lists only in-frame clones, some missing. The profile shows 95,000 to 100,000 clones, around 60% of them singletons. Sequenced material: CD8+ T cells sorted from blood, taken at week 4, from a patient treated with tofacitinib. These receptors came from a human donor with alopecia areata.

This sequence joins TRBV5-4 and TRBJ2-1; 7 bases are a match to TRBD1. Germline CDR1 SGHNT, CDR2 YYREEE (reference sequence). CDR3 length: 15 amino acids. Germline trimming cut 4 bases from V and 3 bases from J; bases unmatched to any gene: 7. In nucleotides, the CDR3 is TGTGCCAGCAGCGAAGACAGGGTGGTCTACAATGAGCAGTTCTTC. Translating it yields CASSEDRVVYNEQFF.

The V call is TRBV30, the J call TRBJ1-1, with a tentative D call TRBD1 (5 bases). This CDR3 contains 12 residues. Germline assignment: CDR1 GTSNPN and CDR2 SVGIG (reference sequence). V was cut by 3 bases and J by 8 bases, with 13 bases left in between. The CDR3 loop reads CAWRRGEVEAFF. CDR3 bases: TGTGCCTGGAGGAGGGGAGAAGTAGAAGCTTTCTTT.

The table lists this clone with a few counts. The chain couples TRBV14 to TRBJ2-5, with 10 bases that match TRBD2. V lost 5 bases, J lost 7 bases, and 16 bases stayed unmatched. CDR3 length: 17 residues. The germline CDR1 and CDR2 sequences are SGHDN and FVKESK. CDR3 amino acids: CASSFGLAATPGGTQYF. The CDR3 DNA is TGTGCCAGCAGCTTCGGACTAGCGGCAACACCGGGTGGGACCCAGTACTTC.

The chain uses TRBV27 and TRBJ2-7; 7 bases are shared with TRBD2. The CDR3 is 13 residues long. From germline, CDR1 is MNHEY and CDR2 SMNVEV (reference sequence). Trimming at V came to 4 bases and at J to 3 bases, leaving 3 bases not matched to a gene. The CDR3 region is CASSWGTNYEQYF. The CDR3 DNA reads TGTGCCAGCAGTTGGGGGACTAACTACGAGCAGTACTTC.

This clone was seen only a few times. J is TRBJ2-3 and V is TRBV28; 9 bases are shared with TRBD1. The CDR3 is 14 residues long. Germline CDR1 is MDHEN and CDR2 is SYDVKM. With V trimmed by 7 bases and J by 3 bases, 5 bases remained unmatched. The CDR3 region is CASTQDRGTDTQYF. The CDR3 DNA reads TGTGCCAGCACTCAGGACAGGGGAACAGATACGCAGTATTTT.

The rearrangement links TRBV5-6 to TRBJ2-5; no clear D gene. Trimming took off 4 bases at V and 2 bases at J, with 18 bases between the two ends. The germline CDR1 and CDR2 sequences are SGHDT and YYEEEE. CDR3 size: 16 residues. Here the CDR3 reads CASSPRTEFEQETQYF. In nucleotides, the CDR3 is TGTGCCAGCAGCCCGCGGACCGAATTTGAACAAGAGACCCAGTACTTC.

This clone was counted a single time. The V gene is TRBV2, the J gene TRBJ2-7; a possible D gene is TRBD2 (7 bases). The V end lost 3 bases, the J end lost 3 bases, and 9 bases lay between the germline ends. In germline, CDR1 is SNHLY, CDR2 FYNNEI. The CDR3 sequence is 13 residues long. CDR3: CASSDGGRYEQYF. The CDR3 DNA reads TGTGCCAGCAGTGACGGGGGGCGCTACGAGCAGTACTTC.

This clone was seen a few times. This chain uses TRBV29-1 with TRBJ1-2; D is ambiguous. V was trimmed by 3 bases and J by 0 bases, leaving 8 bases between them. The germline V gene encodes CDR1 SQVTM and CDR2 ANQGSEA. The CDR3 is 13 residues long. The CDR3 sequence: CSVESLSNYGYTF. The CDR3 coding sequence is TGCAGCGTTGAGTCCCTTTCTAACTATGGCTACACCTTC. The whole variable domain, remainder taken from reference TRBV29-1 and TRBJ1-2, is SAVISQKPSRDICQRGTSLTIQCQVDSQVTMMFWYRQQPGQSLTLIATANQGSEATYESGFVIDKFPISRPNLTFSTLTVSNMSPEDSSIYLCSVESLSNYGYTFGSGTRLTVV.

This rearrangement joins TRBV30 to TRBJ2-3; 10 nucleotides match TRBD1. V trimming: 0 bases; J trimming: 1 base; junction bases outside the gene matches: 4. CDR3 length equals 16 residues. CDR1 and CDR2 (germline): GTSNPN, SVGIG (reference sequence). CDR3 protein: CAWSVGTGAGTDTQYF. The DNA of the CDR3 is TGTGCCTGGAGTGTAGGGACAGGGGCAGGCACAGATACGCAGTATTTT.

This rearrangement joins TRBV29-1 to TRBJ2-1; TRBD2 is a possible D gene (5 bases). This CDR3 spans 13 amino acids. Trimming removed 3 bases at V and 2 bases at J, with 8 bases between. CDR1 SQVTM and CDR2 ANQGSEA come from the germline V gene. This CDR3 reads CSVDASTYNEQFF. In nucleotides, the CDR3 is TGCAGCGTTGACGCTAGCACCTACAATGAGCAGTTCTTC.

This clone appeared a few times. The chain uses TRBV5-1 and TRBJ2-3; D possibly corresponds to TRBD1 (6 bases). V was shortened by 2 bases and J by 4 bases, with 11 bases between the two germline ends. Germline assignment: CDR1 SGHRS and CDR2 YFSETQ. The CDR3 length is 14 residues. The chain's CDR3 is CASSFDKGADTQYF. The CDR3 region has the DNA TGCGCCAGCAGCTTCGACAAGGGGGCAGATACGCAGTATTTT.

This clone was detected only a few times. The CDR3 nucleotides are TGTGCCAGCAGCGTGGCGGGAGGGTTCCAAGAGACCCAGTACTTC. Its translation is CASSVAGGFQETQYF. The J gene is TRBJ2-5, the V gene TRBV9; 9 bases fit TRBD2. V trimming: 2 bases; J trimming: 1 base; junction bases outside the gene matches: 3. The CDR3 has 15 residues. CDR1 is SGDLS, CDR2 YYNGEE, per germline.

This clone was seen at least ten times. The gene calls are TRBV7-3 and TRBJ2-1; TRBD2 aligns across 12 bases. CDR3 size: 16 residues. CDR1 SGHTA and CDR2 FQGTGA come from the germline V gene. The V gene end was trimmed by 1 base and the J gene end by 6 bases; junction bases not matched to a gene: 4. The CDR3 DNA reads as TGTGCCAGCAGCTTAAGGCCTAGCGGGAGGGCCAATGAGCAGTTCTTC. Its protein is CASSLRPSGRANEQFF.

This chain connects TRBV15 to TRBJ2-2, with TRBD1 as a possible D gene (6 bases). CDR1 LNHNV and CDR2 YYDKDF come from the germline V gene (reference sequence). This CDR3 is built from 14 residues. The ends were cut back, 8 bases at V and 5 bases at J, with 15 bases in the middle. The CDR3 sequence: CATEGARGTGELFF. Written as DNA, the CDR3 is TGTGCCACCGAAGGGGCCAGGGGTACCGGGGAGCTGTTTTTT.

The chain uses TRBV7-9 and TRBJ2-5; 9 nucleotides match TRBD1. Germline V gene sequence: CDR1 SEHNR, CDR2 FQNEAQ (reference sequence). The length of the CDR3 is 15 residues. Unmatched junction bases numbered 8, after V lost 5 bases and J lost 4 bases. The CDR3 region has the DNA TGTGCCAGCAGCGCCCGGGACAGGGTGGGAGAGACCCAGTACTTC. Translating it yields CASSARDRVGETQYF. The complete variable domain, with remaining parts taken from reference TRBV7-9 and TRBJ2-5, reads DTGVSQNPRHKITKRGQNVTFRCDPISEHNRLYWYRQTLGQGPEFLTYFQNEAQLEKSRLLSDRFSAERPKGSFSTLEIQRTEQGDSAMYLCASSARDRVGETQYFGPGTRLLVL.